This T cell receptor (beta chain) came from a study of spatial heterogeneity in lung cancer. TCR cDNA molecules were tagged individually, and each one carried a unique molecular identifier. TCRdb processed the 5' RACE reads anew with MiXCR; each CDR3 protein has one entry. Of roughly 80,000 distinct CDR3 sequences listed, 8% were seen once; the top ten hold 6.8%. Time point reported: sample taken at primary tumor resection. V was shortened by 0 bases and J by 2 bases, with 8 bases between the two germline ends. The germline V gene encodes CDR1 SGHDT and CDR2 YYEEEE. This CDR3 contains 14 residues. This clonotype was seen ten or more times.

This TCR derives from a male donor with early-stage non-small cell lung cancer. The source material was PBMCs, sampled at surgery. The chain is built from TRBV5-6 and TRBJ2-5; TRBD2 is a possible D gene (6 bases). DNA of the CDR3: TGTGCCAGCAGCTTGGCGGGGACTCAAGAGACCCAGTACTTC. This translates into CASSLAGTQETQYF.